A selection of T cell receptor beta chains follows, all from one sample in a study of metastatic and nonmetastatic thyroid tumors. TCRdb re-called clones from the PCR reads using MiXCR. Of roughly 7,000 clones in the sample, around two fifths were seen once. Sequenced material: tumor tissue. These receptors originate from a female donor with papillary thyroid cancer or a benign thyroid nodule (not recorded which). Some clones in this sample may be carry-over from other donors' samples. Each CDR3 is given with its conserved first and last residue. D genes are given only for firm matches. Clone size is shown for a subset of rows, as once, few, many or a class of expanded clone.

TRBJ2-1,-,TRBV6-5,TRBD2,CASSLLAGSYNEQFF,TGTGCCAGCAGTTTACTAGCGGGATCCTACAATGAGCAGTTCTTC
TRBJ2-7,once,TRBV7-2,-,CASSSRTIWIYEQYF,TGTGCCAGCAGCTCCAGGACTATCTGGATCTACGAGCAGTACTTC
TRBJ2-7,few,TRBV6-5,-,CASSSNPIGHHYEQYF,TGTGCCAGCAGTTCAAACCCCATCGGACACCACTACGAGCAGTACTTC
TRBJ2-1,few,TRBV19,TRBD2,CASRLAGGDDEQFF,TGTGCCAGTAGACTAGCGGGAGGGGACGATGAGCAGTTCTTC
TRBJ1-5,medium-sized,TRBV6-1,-,CASSSYRGSNQPQHF,TGTGCCAGCAGTTCTTATCGGGGTAGCAATCAGCCCCAGCATTTT
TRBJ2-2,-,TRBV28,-,CASSQDSPELFF,TGTGCCAGCAGTCAGGACAGCCCGGAGCTGTTTTTT
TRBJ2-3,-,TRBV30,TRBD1,CAWRAGGADTQYF,TGTGCCTGGAGGGCAGGGGGCGCAGATACGCAGTATTTT
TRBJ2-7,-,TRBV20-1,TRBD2,CSARGLAGDHEQYF,TGCAGTGCTAGGGGACTAGCGGGAGACCACGAGCAGTACTTC
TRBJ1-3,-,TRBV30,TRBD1,CAGYRGGNTIYF,TGTGCCGGATACAGGGGAGGAAACACCATATATTTT
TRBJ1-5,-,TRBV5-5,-,CASSPQGFLNQPQHF,TGTGCCAGCAGCCCACAGGGATTTTTGAATCAGCCCCAGCATTTT
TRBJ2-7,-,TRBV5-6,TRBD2,CASSLGWGGEQYF,TGTGCCAGCAGCTTGGGATGGGGGGGGGAGCAGTACTTC
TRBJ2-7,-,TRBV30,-,CAWSGQAYEQYF,TGTGCCTGGAGTGGGCAAGCTTACGAGCAGTACTTC
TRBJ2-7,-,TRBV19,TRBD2,CASSIDLGLAGVREQYF,TGTGCCAGTAGTATAGATCTCGGACTAGCGGGAGTTCGGGAGCAGTACTTC
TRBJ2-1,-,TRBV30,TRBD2,CACPAGTSDLNEQFF,TGTGCCTGCCCCGCCGGGACTAGCGACCTCAATGAGCAGTTCTTC
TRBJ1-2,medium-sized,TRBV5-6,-,CASSLGKGGYTF,TGTGCCAGCAGCTTGGGTAAGGGTGGCTACACCTTC
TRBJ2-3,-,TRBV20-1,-,CSAPQSGTDTQYF,TGCAGTGCGCCGCAAAGCGGTACAGATACGCAGTATTTT
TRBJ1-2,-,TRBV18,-,CASSPGYSRDGGYTF,TGTGCCAGCTCACCGGGTTACTCTCGGGATGGTGGCTACACCTTC
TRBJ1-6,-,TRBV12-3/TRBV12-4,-,CASSLREGINSPLHF,TGTGCCAGCAGTTTACGGGAGGGGATCAATTCACCCCTCCACTTT
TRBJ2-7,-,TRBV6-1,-,CASSGARDTGSYQQYF,TGTGCCAGCAGTGGCGCAAGGGACACGGGCTCCTACCAGCAGTACTTC
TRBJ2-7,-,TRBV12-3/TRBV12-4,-,CASRDSDSSPYEQYF,TGTGCCAGCAGGGACTCAGACTCCTCTCCCTACGAGCAGTACTTC
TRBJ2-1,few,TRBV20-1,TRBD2,CSATSGSYRDEQFF,TGCAGTGCTACTAGCGGGAGTTATAGGGATGAGCAGTTCTTC
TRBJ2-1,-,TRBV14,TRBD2,CASSQGTSVYNEQFF,TGTGCCAGCAGCCAGGGTACTAGCGTCTACAATGAGCAGTTCTTC
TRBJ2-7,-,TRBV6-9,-,CASSLLGAGHEQYF,TGTGCCAGCAGCTTATTAGGCGCAGGCCACGAGCAGTACTTC
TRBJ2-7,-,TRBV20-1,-,CSAGNTVTYEQYF,TGCAGTGCTGGGAATACAGTCACCTACGAGCAGTACTTC
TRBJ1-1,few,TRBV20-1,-,CSAKEAGKNTEAFF,TGCAGTGCTAAAGAGGCTGGGAAGAACACTGAAGCTTTCTTT
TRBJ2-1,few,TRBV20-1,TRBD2,CSARPLAGVQNEQFF,TGCAGTGCTAGACCTCTAGCGGGGGTGCAGAATGAGCAGTTCTTC
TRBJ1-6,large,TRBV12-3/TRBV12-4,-,CASSFDPVGSPLHF,TGTGCCAGCAGTTTTGATCCGGTGGGTTCACCCCTCCACTTT
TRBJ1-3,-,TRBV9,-,CASSSSRGGNTIYF,TGTGCCAGCAGCTCCTCGAGGGGGGGAAACACCATATATTTT
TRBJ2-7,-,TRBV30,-,CAWSGDFYEQYF,TGTGCCTGGAGTGGGGACTTCTACGAGCAGTACTTC
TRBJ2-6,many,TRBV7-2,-,CASSLFRGIVGWGSGANVLTF,TGTGCCAGCAGCTTATTTCGGGGAATCGTGGGATGGGGGTCTGGGGCCAACGTCCTGACTTTC